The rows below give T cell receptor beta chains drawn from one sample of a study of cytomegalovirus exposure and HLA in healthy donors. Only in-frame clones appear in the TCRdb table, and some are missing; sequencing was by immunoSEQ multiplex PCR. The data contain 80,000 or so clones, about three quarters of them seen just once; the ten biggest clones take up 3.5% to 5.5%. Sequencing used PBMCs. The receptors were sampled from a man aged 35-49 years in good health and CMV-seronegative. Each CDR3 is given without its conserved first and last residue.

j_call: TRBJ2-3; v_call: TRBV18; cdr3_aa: ASSPPSTDTQY
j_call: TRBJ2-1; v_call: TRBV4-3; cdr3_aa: ASSHVDRGGEQF
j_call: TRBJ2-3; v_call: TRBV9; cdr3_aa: ASSVAGSTDTQY
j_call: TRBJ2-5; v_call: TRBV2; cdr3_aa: ASRASGRLQETQY
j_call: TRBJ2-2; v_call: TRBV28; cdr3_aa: ASSFRGGTGELF
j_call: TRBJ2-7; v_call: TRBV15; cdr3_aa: ATSTIDSYEQY
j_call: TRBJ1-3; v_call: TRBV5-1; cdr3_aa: ASSLTGDSGNTIY
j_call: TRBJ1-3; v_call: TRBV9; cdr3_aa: ASSVAGSGNTIY
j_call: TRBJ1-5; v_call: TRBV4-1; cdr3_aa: ASSQEGGNNQPQH
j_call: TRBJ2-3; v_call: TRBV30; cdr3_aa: AWHRDSTDTQY
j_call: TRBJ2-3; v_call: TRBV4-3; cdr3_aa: ASSQDTGYEDTQY
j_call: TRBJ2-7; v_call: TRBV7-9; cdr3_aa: ASSLLGSEYEQY
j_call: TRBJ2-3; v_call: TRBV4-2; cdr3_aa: ASSPGGSGDTQY
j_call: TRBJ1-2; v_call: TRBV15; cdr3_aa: ATSSGDSYGYT
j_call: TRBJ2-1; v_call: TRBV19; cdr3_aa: ASRGLAGSYNEQF
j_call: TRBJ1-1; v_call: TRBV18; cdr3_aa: ASSPQLQGMNTEAF
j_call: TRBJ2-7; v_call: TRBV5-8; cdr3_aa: ASSLRTLTTYEQY
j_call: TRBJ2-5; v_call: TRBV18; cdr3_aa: ASPDGGEYETQY
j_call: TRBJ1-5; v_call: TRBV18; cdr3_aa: ASSPGGDSNQPQH
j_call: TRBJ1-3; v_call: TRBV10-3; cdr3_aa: AISESTGAGNTIY
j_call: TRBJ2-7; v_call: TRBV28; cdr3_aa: ASGLRGGLKDEQY
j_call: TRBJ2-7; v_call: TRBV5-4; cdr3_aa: ASSRSGRAGYEQY
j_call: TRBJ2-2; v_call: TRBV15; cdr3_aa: ATSRDSLDRVDTGELF
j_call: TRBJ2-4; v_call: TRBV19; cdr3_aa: ASSKGLAENSIQY
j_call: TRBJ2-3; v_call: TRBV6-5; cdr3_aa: ASSYGHPADAQY
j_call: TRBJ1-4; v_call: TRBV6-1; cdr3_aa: ASRGDREVEKLF
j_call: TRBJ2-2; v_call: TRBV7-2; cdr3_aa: ASARKEGRADTGELF
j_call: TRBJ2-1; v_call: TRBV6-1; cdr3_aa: ASSASAGLSYNEQF
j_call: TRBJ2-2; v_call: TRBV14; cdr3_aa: ASSQDLGARVGTGELF
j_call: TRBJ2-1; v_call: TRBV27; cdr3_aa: ASSLLRDRVHNEQF
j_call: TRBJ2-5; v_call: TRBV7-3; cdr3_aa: ASSPLAGGIETQY
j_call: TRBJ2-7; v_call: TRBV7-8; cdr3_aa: ASSLVGQGPSYEQY
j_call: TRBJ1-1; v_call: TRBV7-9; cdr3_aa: ASSHNRGGNTEAF
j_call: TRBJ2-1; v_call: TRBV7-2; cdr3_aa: ASSATSREQF
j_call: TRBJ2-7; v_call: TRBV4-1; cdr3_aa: ASSREGQFYEQY
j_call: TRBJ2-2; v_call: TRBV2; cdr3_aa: ASRQGAGTGELF
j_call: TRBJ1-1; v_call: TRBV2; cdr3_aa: ASLPRTGGAPGTEAF
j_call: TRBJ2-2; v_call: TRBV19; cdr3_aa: ASSTRTNTGELF
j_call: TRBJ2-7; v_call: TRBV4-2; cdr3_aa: ASSHDFLQTSYEQY
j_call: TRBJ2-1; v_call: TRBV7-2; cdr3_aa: ASSLWEGGEQF
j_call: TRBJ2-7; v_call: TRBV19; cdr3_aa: ASTQRGIAED
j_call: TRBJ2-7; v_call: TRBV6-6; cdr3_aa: ASSYRGEEQY
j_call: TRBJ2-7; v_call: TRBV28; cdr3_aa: ASSLGRTGGSEQY
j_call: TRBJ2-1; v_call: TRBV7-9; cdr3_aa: ASSHPDLTKNEQF
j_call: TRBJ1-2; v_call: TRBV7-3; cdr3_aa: ASSGGPNYGYT
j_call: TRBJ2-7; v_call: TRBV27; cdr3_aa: ASRADSLGVYEQY
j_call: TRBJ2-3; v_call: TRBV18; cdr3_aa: ASSPSASTDTQY
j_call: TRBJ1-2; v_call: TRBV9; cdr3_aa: ASSVAGQGNHGYT
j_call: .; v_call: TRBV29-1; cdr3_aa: SVRVVLAFSYEQY
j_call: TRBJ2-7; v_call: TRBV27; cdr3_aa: ASSPWTSGRAQGYEQY
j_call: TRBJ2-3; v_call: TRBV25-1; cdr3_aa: ASSASGGRDLTDTQY
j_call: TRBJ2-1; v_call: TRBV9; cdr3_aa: ASSVDGSYNEQF
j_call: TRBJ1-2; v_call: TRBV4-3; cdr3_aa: ASRVVPGYGYT
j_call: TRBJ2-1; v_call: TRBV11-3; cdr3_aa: ASSSSREQF